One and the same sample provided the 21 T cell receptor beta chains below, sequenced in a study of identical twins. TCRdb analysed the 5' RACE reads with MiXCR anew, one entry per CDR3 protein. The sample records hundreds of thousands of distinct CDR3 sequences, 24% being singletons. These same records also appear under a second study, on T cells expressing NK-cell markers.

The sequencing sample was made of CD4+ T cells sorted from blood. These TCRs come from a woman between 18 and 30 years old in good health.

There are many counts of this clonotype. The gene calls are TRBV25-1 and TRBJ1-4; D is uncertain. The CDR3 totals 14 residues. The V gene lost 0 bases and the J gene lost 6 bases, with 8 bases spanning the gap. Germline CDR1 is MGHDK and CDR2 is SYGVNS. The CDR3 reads CASSEYRQDEKLFF. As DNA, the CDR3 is TGTGCCAGCAGTGAATATAGGCAGGATGAAAAACTGTTTTTT. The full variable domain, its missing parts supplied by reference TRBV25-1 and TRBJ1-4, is EADIYQTPRYLVIGTGKKITLECSQTMGHDKMYWYQQDPGMELHLIHYSYGVNSTEKGDLSSESTVSRIRTEHFPLTLESARPSHTSQYLCASSEYRQDEKLFFGSGTQLSVL.

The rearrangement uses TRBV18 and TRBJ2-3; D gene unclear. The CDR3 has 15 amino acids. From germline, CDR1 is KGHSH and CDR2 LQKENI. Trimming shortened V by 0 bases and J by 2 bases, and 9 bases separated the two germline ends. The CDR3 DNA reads TGTGCCAGCTCACCACCGTCCAGATCCACAGATACGCAGTATTTT. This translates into CASSPPSRSTDTQYF.

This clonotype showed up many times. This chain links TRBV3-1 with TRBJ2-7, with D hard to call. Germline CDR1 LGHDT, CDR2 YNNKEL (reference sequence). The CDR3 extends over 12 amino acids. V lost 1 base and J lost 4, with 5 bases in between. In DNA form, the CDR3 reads TGTGCCAGCAGCCAAGTGGGGTACGAGCAGTACTTC. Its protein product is CASSQVGYEQYF.

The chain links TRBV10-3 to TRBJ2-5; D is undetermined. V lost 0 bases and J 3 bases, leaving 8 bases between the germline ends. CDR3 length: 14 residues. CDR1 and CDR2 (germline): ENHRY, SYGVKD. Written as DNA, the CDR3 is TGTGCCATCAGTGAGTCGAGGTGGGAAGAGACCCAGTACTTC. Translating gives CAISESRWEETQYF.

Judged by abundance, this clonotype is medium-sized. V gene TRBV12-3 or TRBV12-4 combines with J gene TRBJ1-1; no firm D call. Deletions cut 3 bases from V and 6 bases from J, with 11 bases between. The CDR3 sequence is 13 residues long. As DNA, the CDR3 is TGTGCCAGCAGTTTCACGGTGAGGGCTGAAGCTTTCTTT. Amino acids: CASSFTVRAEAFF.

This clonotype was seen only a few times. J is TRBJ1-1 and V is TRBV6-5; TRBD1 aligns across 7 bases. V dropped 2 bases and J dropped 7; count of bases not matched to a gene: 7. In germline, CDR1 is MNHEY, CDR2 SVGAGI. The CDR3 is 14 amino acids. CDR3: CASSYEAGGSEAFF. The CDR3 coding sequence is TGTGCCAGCAGTTACGAGGCAGGGGGTAGTGAAGCTTTCTTT.

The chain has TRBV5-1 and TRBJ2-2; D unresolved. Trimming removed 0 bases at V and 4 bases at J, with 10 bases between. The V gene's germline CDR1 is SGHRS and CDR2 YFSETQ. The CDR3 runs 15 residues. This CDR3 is CASSLAVRATGELFF. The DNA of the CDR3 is TGCGCCAGCAGCTTGGCGGTTAGGGCCACCGGGGAGCTGTTTTTT.

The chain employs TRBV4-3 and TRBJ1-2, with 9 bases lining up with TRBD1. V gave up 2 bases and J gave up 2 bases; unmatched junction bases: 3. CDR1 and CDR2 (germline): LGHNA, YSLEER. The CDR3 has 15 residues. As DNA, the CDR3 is TGCGCCAGCAGCCAATTACAGGGGGCGAACTATGGCTACACCTTC. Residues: CASSQLQGANYGYTF.

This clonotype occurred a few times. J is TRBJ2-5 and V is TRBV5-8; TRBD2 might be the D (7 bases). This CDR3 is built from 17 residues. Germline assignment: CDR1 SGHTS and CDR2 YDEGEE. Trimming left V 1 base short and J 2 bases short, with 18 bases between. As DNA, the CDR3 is TGTGCCAGCAGCTTGCGACGGGGGGCACAAGAGCAAGAGACCCAGTACTTC. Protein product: CASSLRRGAQEQETQYF.

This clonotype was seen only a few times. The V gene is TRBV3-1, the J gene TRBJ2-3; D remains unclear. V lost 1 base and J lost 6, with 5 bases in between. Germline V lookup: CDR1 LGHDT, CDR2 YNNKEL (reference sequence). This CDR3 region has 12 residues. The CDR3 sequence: CASSQVFDTQYF. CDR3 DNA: TGTGCCAGCAGCCAAGTTTTCGATACGCAGTATTTT.

Written as DNA, the CDR3 is TGCAGTGCTAGAGTAGGGTTGGAGACCCAGTACTTC. Amino acids: CSARVGLETQYF. This chain connects TRBV20-1 to TRBJ2-5; the D is unclear. Germline CDR1 reads DFQATT; CDR2 reads SNEGSKA (reference sequence). The CDR3 consists of 12 residues. Trimming stripped 1 base from V and 5 bases from J, with 8 bases between.

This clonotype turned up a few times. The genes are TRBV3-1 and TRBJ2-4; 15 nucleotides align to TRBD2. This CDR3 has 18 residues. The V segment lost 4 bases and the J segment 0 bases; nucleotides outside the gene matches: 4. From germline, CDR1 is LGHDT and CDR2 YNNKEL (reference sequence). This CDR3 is CASSRTSGGALAKNIQYF. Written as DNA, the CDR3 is TGTGCCAGCAGCCGGACTAGCGGGGGGGCTTTAGCCAAAAACATTCAGTACTTC.

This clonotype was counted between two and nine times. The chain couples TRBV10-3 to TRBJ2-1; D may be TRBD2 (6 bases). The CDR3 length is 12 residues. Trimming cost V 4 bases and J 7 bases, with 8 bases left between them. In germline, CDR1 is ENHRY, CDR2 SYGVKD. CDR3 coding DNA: TGTGCCATCAGTGCGGAGGGAAATGAGCAGTTCTTC. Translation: CAISAEGNEQFF.

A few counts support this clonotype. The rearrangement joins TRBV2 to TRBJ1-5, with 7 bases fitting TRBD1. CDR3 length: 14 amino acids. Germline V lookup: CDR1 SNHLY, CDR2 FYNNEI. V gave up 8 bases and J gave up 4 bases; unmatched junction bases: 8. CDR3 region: CASGGTDLNQPQHF. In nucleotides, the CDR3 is TGTGCCAGCGGTGGGACAGACCTGAATCAGCCCCAGCATTTT.

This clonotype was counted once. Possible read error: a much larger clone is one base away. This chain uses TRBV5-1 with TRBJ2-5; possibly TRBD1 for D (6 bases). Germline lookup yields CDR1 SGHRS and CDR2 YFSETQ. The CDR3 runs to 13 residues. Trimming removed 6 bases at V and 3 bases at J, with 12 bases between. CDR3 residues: CASNSTGEETQYF. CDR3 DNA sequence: TGCGCCAGCAACTCGACAGGAGAAGAGACCCAGTACTTC.

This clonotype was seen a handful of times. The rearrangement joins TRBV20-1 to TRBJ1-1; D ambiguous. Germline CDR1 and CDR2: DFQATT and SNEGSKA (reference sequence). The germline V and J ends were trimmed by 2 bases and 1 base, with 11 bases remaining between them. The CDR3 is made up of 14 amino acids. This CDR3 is CSARYPARNTEAFF. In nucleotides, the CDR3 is TGCAGTGCTAGATACCCCGCCAGGAACACTGAAGCTTTCTTT.

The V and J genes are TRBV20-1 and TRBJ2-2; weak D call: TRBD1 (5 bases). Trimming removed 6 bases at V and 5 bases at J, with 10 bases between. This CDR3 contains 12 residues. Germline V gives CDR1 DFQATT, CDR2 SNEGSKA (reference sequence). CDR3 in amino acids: CSASKGTGELFF. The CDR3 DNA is TGCAGTGCCTCGAAGGGGACCGGGGAGCTGTTTTTT.

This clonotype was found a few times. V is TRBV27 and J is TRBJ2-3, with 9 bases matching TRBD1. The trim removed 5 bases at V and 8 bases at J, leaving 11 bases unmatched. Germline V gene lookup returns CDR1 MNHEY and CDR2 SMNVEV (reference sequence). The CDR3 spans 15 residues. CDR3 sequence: CASSRPWTGAGTQYF. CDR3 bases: TGTGCCAGCAGTCGCCCCTGGACAGGGGCAGGTACGCAGTATTTT.

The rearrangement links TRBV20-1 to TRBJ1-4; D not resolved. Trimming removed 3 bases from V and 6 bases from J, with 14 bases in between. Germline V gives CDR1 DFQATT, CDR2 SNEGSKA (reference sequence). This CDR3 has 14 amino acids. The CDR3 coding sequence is TGCAGTGCTAGCCCCGAGGCGGGTCATGAAAAACTGTTTTTT. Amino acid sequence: CSASPEAGHEKLFF.

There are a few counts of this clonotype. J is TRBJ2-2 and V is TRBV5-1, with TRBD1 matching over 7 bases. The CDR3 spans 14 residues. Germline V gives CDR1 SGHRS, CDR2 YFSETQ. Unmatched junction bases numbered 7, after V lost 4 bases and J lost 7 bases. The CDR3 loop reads CASSGRQGFGELFF. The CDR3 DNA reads TGCGCCAGCAGCGGGAGACAGGGATTCGGGGAGCTGTTTTTT.

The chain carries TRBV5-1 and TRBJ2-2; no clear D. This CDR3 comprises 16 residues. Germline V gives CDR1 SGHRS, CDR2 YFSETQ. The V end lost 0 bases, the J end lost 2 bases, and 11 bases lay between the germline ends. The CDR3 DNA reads TGCGCCAGCAGCTTGGCCATTCCGGGTAACACCGGGGAGCTGTTTTTT. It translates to CASSLAIPGNTGELFF.